This T cell receptor (beta chain) originates from a study of T cell clonotyping in hematopoietic cell transplantation. Study-level points and caveats: Graft donor and pretransplant recipient Inverse Simpson Index values predicted broader posttransplant TCR diversity.

This clone has only a few counts. The antigen remains unidentified. The method was immunoSEQ multiplex PCR; TCRdb's version includes in-frame clones alone and lacks a portion of them. The profile covers under 7,000 clones, with about 83% appearing a single time and approximately 5.8% taken by the ten largest. Specimen: peripheral blood mononuclear cells, collected 100 days after allogeneic stem cell transplant. The clonotype comes from a female patient aged 35 to 55 who had an allogeneic stem cell transplant from a related donor, so the T cells may come from the graft donor. Some clones in this sample may be carry-over from other donors' samples.

The DNA for the CDR3 is TGTGCCAGCTTTAGCTCCCTAAACTATGGCTACACCTTC. This codes for CASFSSLNYGYTF. The chain uses TRBV28 and TRBJ1-2; no definite D call. Looked up from germline, CDR1 is MDHEN and CDR2 is SYDVKM. Trimming removed 8 bases from V and 2 bases from J, with 12 bases in between. The CDR3 is made up of 13 amino acids.